These 13 T cell receptor beta chains were all obtained from the same sample, sequenced in a study of radiotherapy plus CTLA-4 blockade in lung cancer (dated by TCRdb to 2016 to 2019). Library construction relied on the immunoSEQ multiplex PCR assay. What TCRdb holds here is the immuneACCESS table cut down to in-frame rearrangements. Part of the clones is not present; checked against another copy, under half of the missing clones reflect an unresolved V gene, and the others are unexplained. In all, the sample holds approximately 35,000 clones, and around 83% of those were seen once. 5% to 6% of the sample rests with the top ten. Sequencing was performed on peripheral blood, taken from a patient treated with radiotherapy plus ipilimumab. Source of these receptors: a human donor with non-small cell lung cancer who had stable disease on radiotherapy plus ipilimumab.

The gene calls are TRBV6-4 and TRBJ2-5; 9 bases are a match to TRBD2. Germline V gene sequence: CDR1 MRHNA, CDR2 SNTAGT. V was clipped by 0 bases and J by 4 bases; unmatched bases: 3. CDR3 length: 15 amino acids. The CDR3 DNA sequence: TGTGCCAGCAGTGACTCCTGGCGGGGGGGAGAGACCCAGTACTTC. Amino acids: CASSDSWRGGETQYF.

In this sample, this clone turned up a few times. V and J are TRBV11-2 and TRBJ2-3, with D possibly TRBD1 on 6 matching bases. There are 13 residues in the CDR3. Germline V gives CDR1 SGHAT, CDR2 FQNNGV. V lost 6 bases, J lost 5 bases, and 12 bases lay in between. The CDR3 bases are TGTGCCAGCAGTTCCGGGACAAGAGATACGCAGTATTTT. It is translated as CASSSGTRDTQYF. Based on the CDR3 plus reference TRBV11-2 and TRBJ2-3, the full variable domain is EAGVAQSPRYKIIEKRQSVAFWCNPISGHATLYWYQQILGQGPKLLIQFQNNGVVDDSQLPKDRFSAERLKGVDSTLKIQPAKLEDSAVYLCASSSGTRDTQYFGPGTRLTVL.

This chain joins TRBV27 and TRBJ2-5; D is possibly TRBD2 (5 bases). This CDR3 region has 14 residues. CDR1 and CDR2 from the germline V gene are MNHEY and SMNVEV (reference sequence). V lost 6 bases to trimming and J lost 5 bases, with 16 bases between them. The CDR3 region has the DNA TGTGCCAGCAGCCCCTCCACGGGCGGGGAGACCCAGTACTTC. This sequence encodes CASSPSTGGETQYF.

This clone was detected once. The chain uses TRBV28 and TRBJ2-6, with D maybe TRBD2 (6 bases). Germline V gives CDR1 MDHEN, CDR2 SYDVKM. V lost 4 bases to trimming and J lost 2 bases, with 9 bases between them. The CDR3 is 15 amino acids. CDR3 protein: CASSSTGAGANVLTF. As DNA, the CDR3 is TGTGCCAGCAGTTCGACGGGGGCTGGGGCCAACGTCCTGACTTTC.

The chain employs TRBV19 and TRBJ2-7, with 14 bases matching TRBD2. Germline V gene lookup returns CDR1 LNHDA and CDR2 SQIVND (reference sequence). The V gene end was trimmed by 5 bases and the J gene end by 7 bases; junction bases not matched to a gene: 4. The CDR3 is 14 amino acids. Here the CDR3 DNA reads TGTGCCAGTAGTGGGACTAGCGGGAGTAAAGAGCAGTACTTC. Translating gives CASSGTSGSKEQYF.

This clone occurred once. CDR3 coding DNA: TGTGCCAGCAGACCTGGAGCGGGGCGGGGCCAAGAGACCCAGTACTTC. Translating it yields CASRPGAGRGQETQYF. This rearrangement joins TRBV28 to TRBJ2-5, with 7 positions matching TRBD2. The V gene end was trimmed by 6 bases and the J gene end by 1 base; junction bases not matched to a gene: 11. Germline V gene data show CDR1 as MDHEN and CDR2 as SYDVKM. There are 16 residues in the CDR3.

The rearrangement links TRBV7-2 to TRBJ2-5; D is unresolved. Germline V lookup: CDR1 SGHTA, CDR2 FQGNSA. The CDR3 length is 15 residues. Trimming took off 1 base at V and 2 bases at J, with 11 bases between the two ends. The CDR3 region has the DNA TGTGCCAGCAGCTTAGATTTCAAACAGCAAGAGACCCAGTACTTC. Translated, it gives CASSLDFKQQETQYF.

The chain employs TRBV5-8 and TRBJ2-1; 13 nucleotides match TRBD2. This CDR3 contains 15 residues. Per the germline V gene, CDR1 is SGHTS and CDR2 is YDEGEE. The ends lost 2 bases at V and 8 bases at J; junction bases unmatched: 4. The CDR3 coding sequence is TGTGCCAGCAGCTTAAGGACTAGCGGGAGTCATGAGCAGTTCTTC. It translates to CASSLRTSGSHEQFF.

This chain joins TRBV13 and TRBJ2-6; TRBD2 matches at 12 bases. V was pared by 4 bases and J by 2 bases, with 12 bases of the junction left unmatched. Germline CDR1 and CDR2: PRHDT and FYEKMQ (reference sequence). The CDR3 contains 20 residues. CDR3 in DNA: TGTGCCAGCAGCTCCACCTGGACTAGCGGGAACCCCCCTGGGGCCAACGTCCTGACTTTC. This codes for CASSSTWTSGNPPGANVLTF.

The chain has TRBV9 and TRBJ2-7, with TRBD1 identical over 12 bases. Germline values: CDR1 SGDLS, CDR2 YYNGEE. With 4 bases clipped from V and 5 bases from J, the junction kept 10 bases outside the gene matches. CDR3 length: 16 residues. CDR3 amino acids: CASSPGGTGGSNEQYF. CDR3 sequence (DNA): TGTGCCAGCAGCCCTGGCGGGACAGGGGGCTCTAACGAGCAGTACTTC. Combining the CDR3 with reference TRBV9 and TRBJ2-7 gives the whole variable domain DSGVTQTPKHLITATGQRVTLRCSPRSGDLSVYWYQQSLDQGLQFLIQYYNGEERAKGNILERFSAQQFPDLHSELNLSSLELGDSALYFCASSPGGTGGSNEQYFGPGTRLTVT.

This rearrangement joins TRBV9 to TRBJ1-2, with 7 bases identical to TRBD1. This CDR3 is 14 amino acids long. V trimming: 0 bases; J trimming: 4 bases; junction bases outside the gene matches: 3. The germline V gene has CDR1 SGDLS and CDR2 YYNGEE. For the CDR3, the DNA is TGTGCCAGCAGCGTAGGGGGACAGCTCTATGGCTACACCTTC. Its protein is CASSVGGQLYGYTF.

This rearrangement joins TRBV25-1 to TRBJ2-1, with a possible D match to TRBD1 (5 bases). The CDR3 loop spans 14 amino acids. Trimming pared 2 bases from V and 8 bases from J, leaving 13 bases between. In germline, CDR1 is MGHDK, CDR2 SYGVNS. This CDR3 reads CASSEQGEVDEQFF. DNA of the CDR3: TGTGCCAGCAGTGAACAGGGTGAGGTGGATGAGCAGTTCTTC.

This CDR3 is CASSQERGYEQYF. In DNA, the CDR3 is TGCGCCAGCAGCCAAGAAAGGGGATACGAGCAGTACTTC. The V and J genes are TRBV4-3 and TRBJ2-7; TRBD1 might be the D (5 bases). The germline V gene has CDR1 LGHNA and CDR2 YSLEER. This CDR3 contains 13 residues. Trimming left V 0 bases short and J 4 bases short, with 7 bases between.